This is a list of T cell receptor beta chains from one sample in a study of T cell responses to AZD1222 COVID-19 vaccine. Profiled with immunoSEQ multiplex PCR; TCRdb holds only in-frame clones, not every one. The sample holds 100,000 to 120,000 clones; about nine tenths are singletons and the top ten take roughly 2.7%. The sample here was peripheral blood, taken 28 days after the second AZD1222 dose. These receptors originate from an adult who received the AZD1222 COVID-19 vaccine. Both conserved end residues are part of each CDR3. Fields, in order: CDR3 DNA, CDR3 protein, J gene, D gene, clone size, V gene. A D gene is named only where the DNA matches it firmly. Clone size is shown for a subset of rows, as once, few, many or a class of expanded clone.

CDR3 DNA: TGTGCCAGCACCCCGTCAGGGTTGAACATTCAGTACTTC
CDR3 protein: CASTPSGLNIQYF
J gene: TRBJ2-4
D gene: -
clone size: -
V gene: TRBV5-4

CDR3 DNA: TGCGCCAGCAGCCAGGTCGGGGGGCGTAAGGGGAACGAGCAGTACTTC
CDR3 protein: CASSQVGGRKGNEQYF
J gene: TRBJ2-7
D gene: -
clone size: -
V gene: TRBV4-1

CDR3 DNA: TGTGCCAGCAGCTCTCGGGACAACCCCTACGAGCAGTACTTC
CDR3 protein: CASSSRDNPYEQYF
J gene: TRBJ2-7
D gene: -
clone size: -
V gene: TRBV11-3

CDR3 DNA: TGTGCCACCAGCAGAGAGGTGGGTCAGATCTACGAGCAGTACTTC
CDR3 protein: CATSREVGQIYEQYF
J gene: TRBJ2-7
D gene: -
clone size: few
V gene: TRBV15

CDR3 DNA: TGTGCCAGCAGTGCAGGTCCCTTAGCCGACGAGCAGTACTTC
CDR3 protein: CASSAGPLADEQYF
J gene: TRBJ2-7
D gene: -
clone size: -
V gene: TRBV25-1

CDR3 DNA: TGTGCCAGCAGTTTATTGGGACAGGGGGAAGAGACCCAGTACTTC
CDR3 protein: CASSLLGQGEETQYF
J gene: TRBJ2-5
D gene: TRBD1
clone size: -
V gene: TRBV27

CDR3 DNA: TGTGCCAGCAGCCAACGGACAGGGAACGAGCAGTACTTC
CDR3 protein: CASSQRTGNEQYF
J gene: TRBJ2-7
D gene: TRBD1
clone size: -
V gene: TRBV2

CDR3 DNA: TGTGCCAGCTCACCATCCCCGGGGAGGGGCACAGATACGCAGTATTTT
CDR3 protein: CASSPSPGRGTDTQYF
J gene: TRBJ2-3
D gene: TRBD2
clone size: few
V gene: TRBV18

CDR3 DNA: TGTGCCAGCAGTTCCTGGGCAGCTAATTCACCCCTCCACTTT
CDR3 protein: CASSSWAANSPLHF
J gene: TRBJ1-6
D gene: -
clone size: once
V gene: TRBV6-2/TRBV6-3

CDR3 DNA: TGTGCCAGCACCCGGGACATCGCTAACTATGGCTACACCTTC
CDR3 protein: CASTRDIANYGYTF
J gene: TRBJ1-2
D gene: -
clone size: once
V gene: TRBV7-9

CDR3 DNA: TGTGCCAGTAGTAGGGACAGGGGACCCTCCTCTGGAAACACCATATATTTT
CDR3 protein: CASSRDRGPSSGNTIYF
J gene: TRBJ1-3
D gene: TRBD1
clone size: -
V gene: TRBV19

CDR3 DNA: TGTGCCAGTAGTCCCTTACAGGCTCCTTCCTATGGCTACACCTTC
CDR3 protein: CASSPLQAPSYGYTF
J gene: TRBJ1-2
D gene: -
clone size: -
V gene: TRBV19

CDR3 DNA: TGTGCCAGCGGTGAGGGGGGAGGGAGTTACAATGAGCAGTTCTTC
CDR3 protein: CASGEGGGSYNEQFF
J gene: TRBJ2-1
D gene: -
clone size: -
V gene: TRBV3-1/TRBV3-2

CDR3 DNA: TGCAGTGCTAGTGAGCCTGAGCGGGAGAACACTGAAGCTTTCTTT
CDR3 protein: CSASEPERENTEAFF
J gene: TRBJ1-1
D gene: -
clone size: -
V gene: TRBV20-1

CDR3 DNA: TGCAGCGTTGAAGACTCGACAGGGGGCAATCAGCCCCAGCATTTT
CDR3 protein: CSVEDSTGGNQPQHF
J gene: TRBJ1-5
D gene: TRBD1
clone size: -
V gene: TRBV29-1

CDR3 DNA: TGCGCCAGCAGCTTACAGGGGAATGGCTACACCTTC
CDR3 protein: CASSLQGNGYTF
J gene: TRBJ1-2
D gene: TRBD1
clone size: -
V gene: TRBV5-1

CDR3 DNA: TGTGCCAGCAGCTTATCAGGGACCTATGGCTACACCTTC
CDR3 protein: CASSLSGTYGYTF
J gene: TRBJ1-2
D gene: -
clone size: -
V gene: TRBV7-9

CDR3 DNA: TGTGCCAGCAGCTTAGCGGGGGCGGGAACTGAAGCTTTCTTT
CDR3 protein: CASSLAGAGTEAFF
J gene: TRBJ1-1
D gene: -
clone size: -
V gene: TRBV11-3

CDR3 DNA: TGTGCCAGCAGCTTTAGAAGGGGCGCTGGCTACACCTTC
CDR3 protein: CASSFRRGAGYTF
J gene: TRBJ1-2
D gene: -
clone size: -
V gene: TRBV11-2

CDR3 DNA: TGTGCCAGCAGTCTCCGGGACAAGCACTATGGCTACACCTTC
CDR3 protein: CASSLRDKHYGYTF
J gene: TRBJ1-2
D gene: -
clone size: -
V gene: TRBV27

CDR3 DNA: TGTGCCAGCAGCTTCACACAGGGGGCCGAGCATTTT
CDR3 protein: CASSFTQGAEHF
J gene: TRBJ1-5
D gene: TRBD1
clone size: once
V gene: TRBV7-9

CDR3 DNA: TGTGCCAGCAGCTTAGAGGGGCGGGGGCCTCCGGGCGATGCGCAGTATTTT
CDR3 protein: CASSLEGRGPPGDAQYF
J gene: TRBJ2-3
D gene: -
clone size: -
V gene: TRBV13

CDR3 DNA: TGCGCCAGCAGCTGGACCGGGCCTCAGGGCGAGCAGTACTTC
CDR3 protein: CASSWTGPQGEQYF
J gene: TRBJ2-7
D gene: -
clone size: -
V gene: TRBV5-1

CDR3 DNA: TGTGCCAGCAGTTCACCCCGACAGGGCCCCTACGAGCAGTACTTC
CDR3 protein: CASSSPRQGPYEQYF
J gene: TRBJ2-7
D gene: TRBD1
clone size: -
V gene: TRBV28

CDR3 DNA: TGTGCCAGCAGTGCCGGGACAGTCTATGGCTACACCTTC
CDR3 protein: CASSAGTVYGYTF
J gene: TRBJ1-2
D gene: TRBD1
clone size: -
V gene: TRBV25-1

CDR3 DNA: TGTGCCAGCAGCCAAAAAAACGCGGACAATGAGCAGTTCTTC
CDR3 protein: CASSQKNADNEQFF
J gene: TRBJ2-1
D gene: -
clone size: -
V gene: TRBV6-5

CDR3 DNA: TGTGCCAGCTCACCGCGACAGGGTGGAATTTGGTCTGGAAACACCATATATTTT
CDR3 protein: CASSPRQGGIWSGNTIYF
J gene: TRBJ1-3
D gene: TRBD1
clone size: -
V gene: TRBV18

CDR3 DNA: TGTGCCAGCACCAATGCTGGAAACACCATATATTTT
CDR3 protein: CASTNAGNTIYF
J gene: TRBJ1-3
D gene: -
clone size: -
V gene: TRBV28